This TCR beta chain was obtained from a study of CD8 T cells in ankylosing spondylitis. As to this clonotype: Antigen unknown.

The CDR3 length is 14 residues. J was trimmed by 4 bases and V by 4 bases; bases with no gene match: 5. Germline values: CDR1 KGHDR, CDR2 SFDVKD. Findings and caveats of the study: Certain motif variants had earlier appeared in reactive arthritis synovial fluid and blood. Apparently characteristic of ankylosing spondylitis blood was a TCR beta motif (about eight highly homologous variants).

Making the TCR beta libraries involved quantitative 5'-RACE with molecular barcodes. One entry per CDR3 protein results from TCRdb running MiXCR on the 5' RACE reads. The sample has roughly 400,000 distinct CDR3 sequences, approximately 20% seen once; the top ten hold about a sixth. The sample comprised blood, either unsorted or a sorted T cell fraction (not recorded which). The genes are TRBV24-1 and TRBJ2-7, with 8 positions matching TRBD1. This clonotype was obtained from a male donor with ankylosing spondylitis. The CDR3 DNA follows: TGTGCCACCAGTGACCCGACAGGGGTTTACGAGCAGTACTTC. Encoded protein: CATSDPTGVYEQYF.